The 27 T cell receptor beta chains in this list originate from one sample, sequenced in a study of blood T cell repertoires in COVID-19. Using immunoSEQ multiplex PCR, the repertoire was profiled, and TCRdb retains in-frame clones only, with some absent. This table has approximately 280,000 clones, approximately 91% appearing once. The specimen was peripheral blood. The source is a man aged 18 to 29 with active or convalescent COVID-19.

The CDR3 nucleotides read TGTGCCAGCACGGGACACAACACCGGGGAGCTGTTTTTT. Translation gives CASTGHNTGELFF. The V and J genes are TRBV9 and TRBJ2-2; TRBD1 is a possible D gene (6 bases). The CDR3 runs to 13 residues. The V end lost 6 bases, the J end lost 2 bases, and 8 bases lay between the germline ends. Germline loops: CDR1 SGDLS, CDR2 YYNGEE.

V is TRBV19 and J is TRBJ2-5; D gene uncertain. The CDR3 loop spans 13 amino acids. The V end lost 6 bases, the J end lost 3 bases, and 11 bases lay between the germline ends. From germline, CDR1 is LNHDA and CDR2 SQIVND (reference sequence). CDR3 protein: CASSNSIEETQYF. The CDR3 DNA follows: TGTGCCAGTAGCAACAGCATAGAAGAGACCCAGTACTTC.

V gene TRBV6-2 or TRBV6-3 combines with J gene TRBJ2-3, with 10 bases identical to TRBD2. The CDR3 consists of 16 residues. Germline V gives CDR1 MNHEY, CDR2 SVGEGT. Trimming at V came to 0 bases and at J to 4 bases, leaving 4 bases not matched to a gene. CDR3 in amino acids: CASSYSSGGPADTQYF. CDR3 coding DNA: TGTGCCAGCAGTTACTCTAGCGGGGGGCCTGCAGATACGCAGTATTTT.

J is TRBJ2-7 and V is TRBV27; D is perhaps TRBD1 (6 bases). Trimming took 0 bases from V and 3 from J, leaving 12 bases between them. Germline CDR1 reads MNHEY; CDR2 reads SMNVEV (reference sequence). The CDR3 loop spans 15 amino acids. For the CDR3, the DNA is TGTGCCAGCAGTTTATCGGTGAACAGGGTCTACGAGCAGTACTTC. It translates to CASSLSVNRVYEQYF.

The chain joins TRBV7-2 to TRBJ1-3; unclear D gene. Trimming removed 1 base from V and 2 bases from J, with 9 bases in between. The CDR3 sequence is 15 residues long. Per germline, CDR1 SGHTA and CDR2 FQGNSA. CDR3 sequence: CASSLGQTTGNTIYF. The CDR3 coding sequence is TGTGCCAGCAGCTTAGGGCAGACAACTGGAAACACCATATATTTT.

This rearrangement joins TRBV9 to TRBJ1-4, with D possibly matching TRBD1 (6 bases). CDR1 is SGDLS, CDR2 YYNGEE, per germline. The CDR3 consists of 17 residues. V shed 0 bases and J shed 3 bases, with 15 bases lying between them. DNA for the CDR3: TGTGCCAGCAGCGTAGATAACAGGGAGGGGTCTAATGAAAAACTGTTTTTT. Its protein is CASSVDNREGSNEKLFF. The entire variable domain, with the rest obtained from reference TRBV9 and TRBJ1-4, is as follows: DSGVTQTPKHLITATGQRVTLRCSPRSGDLSVYWYQQSLDQGLQFLIQYYNGEERAKGNILERFSAQQFPDLHSELNLSSLELGDSALYFCASSVDNREGSNEKLFFGSGTQLSVL.

In this sample, this clone turned up a few times. The V gene is TRBV4-1, the J gene TRBJ2-1; TRBD2 might be the D (6 bases). CDR3 length equals 16 residues. CDR1 is MGHRA, CDR2 YSYEKL, per germline. Deletions cut 1 base from V and 5 bases from J, with 15 bases between. CDR3 sequence: CASSQVSAGFNNEQFF. The CDR3 DNA follows: TGCGCCAGCAGCCAAGTAAGCGCGGGGTTCAACAATGAGCAGTTCTTC.

V usage is TRBV7-6 and J usage is TRBJ2-7, with 12 bases fitting TRBD2. The CDR3 spans 16 residues. Per the germline V gene, CDR1 is SGHVS and CDR2 is FNYEAQ. Trimming at V came to 5 bases and at J to 4 bases, leaving 9 bases not matched to a gene. As DNA, the CDR3 is TGTGCCAGCAGCGCCTCACTAGCGGGGGGCCGGTACGAGCAGTACTTC. This translates into CASSASLAGGRYEQYF.

The V call is TRBV19, the J call TRBJ1-4; TRBD1 is a possible D gene (5 bases). The CDR3 contains 16 residues. CDR1 and CDR2 from the germline V gene are LNHDA and SQIVND (reference sequence). V lost 1 base and J lost 7, with 16 bases in between. This CDR3 is CASSIAGVGPTEKLFF. DNA of the CDR3: TGTGCCAGTAGTATAGCTGGGGTGGGGCCTACTGAAAAACTGTTTTTT.

This sequence joins TRBV6-5 and TRBJ1-2; D gene ambiguous. Germline values: CDR1 MNHEY, CDR2 SVGAGI. The V end lost 6 bases, the J end lost 7 bases, and 18 bases lay between the germline ends. The CDR3 consists of 14 residues. CDR3 DNA: TGTGCCAGCAGAACTTTCGACGGCGGGCTTGGCTACACCTTC. This sequence encodes CASRTFDGGLGYTF.

V usage is TRBV4-3 and J usage is TRBJ2-7, with D tentatively TRBD1 (5 bases). V was cut by 0 bases and J by 7 bases, with 10 bases left in between. This CDR3 is built from 13 residues. From germline, CDR1 is LGHNA and CDR2 YSLEER. This chain's CDR3 is CASSQDRVGEQYF. The CDR3 DNA sequence: TGCGCCAGCAGCCAAGACAGGGTTGGGGAGCAGTACTTC.

The chain has TRBV5-1 and TRBJ2-5; 8 bases agree with TRBD2. The V segment lost 4 bases and the J segment 2 bases; nucleotides outside the gene matches: 4. The CDR3 consists of 14 residues. Germline CDR1 is SGHRS and CDR2 is YFSETQ. The CDR3 DNA is TGCGCCAGCAGCATAGGGACTAGACAAGAGACCCAGTACTTC. Encoded protein: CASSIGTRQETQYF.

The chain recombines TRBV9 with TRBJ1-5; D is uncertain. The CDR3 length is 13 residues. Germline CDR1 SGDLS, CDR2 YYNGEE. V was cut by 3 bases and J by 9 bases, with 13 bases left in between. CDR3 sequence reads: CASSAALSGPQHF. In DNA form, the CDR3 reads TGTGCCAGCAGCGCCGCATTGTCGGGGCCCCAGCATTTT.

The rearrangement joins TRBV7-6 to TRBJ2-1; 7 bases line up with TRBD1. Germline CDR1 reads SGHVS; CDR2 reads FNYEAQ. V was clipped by 5 bases and J by 2 bases; unmatched bases: 6. The CDR3 has 15 residues. CDR3 loop: CASSPDTGAYNEQFF. DNA for the CDR3: TGTGCCAGCAGCCCTGATACAGGGGCCTACAATGAGCAGTTCTTC.

The V gene is TRBV5-1, the J gene TRBJ1-4; TRBD1 matches 8 bases. The CDR3 loop spans 15 amino acids. V was clipped by 3 bases and J by 7 bases; unmatched bases: 8. CDR1 is SGHRS and CDR2 is YFSETQ in the germline V gene. The CDR3 sequence is CASSSGDRTREKLFF. The CDR3 DNA follows: TGCGCCAGCAGCTCCGGGGACAGGACGCGTGAAAAACTGTTTTTT. Complete variable domain (other parts from reference TRBV5-1 and TRBJ1-4): KAGVTQTPRYLIKTRGQQVTLSCSPISGHRSVSWYQQTPGQGLQFLFEYFSETQRNKGNFPGRFSGRQFSNSRSEMNVSTLELGDSALYLCASSSGDRTREKLFFGSGTQLSVL.

The rearrangement links TRBV27 to TRBJ2-2; 8 nucleotides line up with TRBD2. Looked up from germline, CDR1 is MNHEY and CDR2 is SMNVEV (reference sequence). The CDR3 runs to 15 residues. Unmatched junction bases numbered 6, after V lost 6 bases and J lost 3 bases. In DNA, the CDR3 is TGTGCCAGCAGGCTTACGGGGGGGTACACCGGGGAGCTGTTTTTT. Amino acid sequence: CASRLTGGYTGELFF.

J is TRBJ2-2 and V is TRBV6-2 or TRBV6-3; 8 nucleotides align to TRBD2. Trimming removed 2 bases from V and 7 bases from J; junction bases left unmatched: 12. The CDR3 length is 17 residues. Germline V gene data show CDR1 as MNHEY and CDR2 as SVGEGT. CDR3 in amino acids: CASSYSGAGVFFGELFF. Written as DNA, the CDR3 is TGTGCCAGCAGTTACAGCGGAGCGGGGGTGTTTTTCGGGGAGCTGTTTTTT.

The V gene is TRBV5-1, the J gene TRBJ1-1, with D perhaps matching TRBD1 (5 bases). Germline values: CDR1 SGHRS, CDR2 YFSETQ. This CDR3 is 13 amino acids long. Deletions cut 4 bases from V and 2 bases from J, with 9 bases between. CDR3 sequence: CASSLDSNTEAFF. CDR3 DNA: TGCGCCAGCAGCCTCGACAGTAACACTGAAGCTTTCTTT.

The CDR3 is CASSLRGEGSNQPQHF. DNA for the CDR3: TGTGCCAGCAGCTTACGGGGGGAGGGTAGCAATCAGCCCCAGCATTTT. The chain has TRBV11-2 and TRBJ1-5; D is perhaps TRBD1 (5 bases). Deletions cut 2 bases from V and 0 bases from J, with 11 bases between. This CDR3 is 16 amino acids long. Per germline, CDR1 SGHAT and CDR2 FQNNGV. Complete variable domain (other parts from reference TRBV11-2 and TRBJ1-5): EAGVAQSPRYKIIEKRQSVAFWCNPISGHATLYWYQQILGQGPKLLIQFQNNGVVDDSQLPKDRFSAERLKGVDSTLKIQPAKLEDSAVYLCASSLRGEGSNQPQHFGDGTRLSIL.

The J gene is TRBJ1-3, the V gene TRBV9; D gene ambiguous. The CDR3 sequence is 13 residues long. The V end lost 4 bases, the J end lost 4 bases, and 9 bases lay between the germline ends. Germline V lookup: CDR1 SGDLS, CDR2 YYNGEE. This chain's CDR3 is CASSSSQGNTIYF. Written as DNA, the CDR3 is TGTGCCAGCAGCTCCTCCCAGGGAAACACCATATATTTT.

The rearrangement links TRBV5-1 to TRBJ1-1, with 8 nucleotides matching TRBD1. Germline V gene lookup returns CDR1 SGHRS and CDR2 YFSETQ. The CDR3 is made up of 15 amino acids. Trimming took 0 bases from V and 8 from J; bases not matched to a gene: 9. This CDR3 reads CASSLATGALSEAFF. The CDR3 bases are TGCGCCAGCAGCTTGGCGACAGGGGCACTATCCGAAGCTTTCTTT.

The V and J genes are TRBV19 and TRBJ1-5; D is uncertain. Germline values: CDR1 LNHDA, CDR2 SQIVND (reference sequence). CDR3 length equals 16 residues. V was cut by 1 base and J by 1 base, with 11 bases left in between. As DNA, the CDR3 is TGTGCCAGTAGTATAGTGGGCCTGTTAAGCAATCAGCCCCAGCATTTT. Amino acids: CASSIVGLLSNQPQHF.

This clone was seen more than once but under ten times. This CDR3 is CASSDTDRLEGYYGYTF. The CDR3 nucleotides read TGTGCCAGTAGCGACACCGACCGCCTCGAGGGATACTATGGCTACACCTTC. The chain uses TRBV19 and TRBJ1-2; D is unresolved. Trimming shortened V by 6 bases and J by 3 bases, and 23 bases separated the two germline ends. The CDR3 has 17 residues. Germline V CDR1 and CDR2: LNHDA, SQIVND (reference sequence).

This clone was counted between two and nine times. This rearrangement joins TRBV11-2 to TRBJ1-1; D remains unclear. The ends were cut back, 6 bases at V and 1 base at J, with 15 bases in the middle. This CDR3 comprises 15 residues. Germline CDR1 SGHAT, CDR2 FQNNGV. The CDR3 DNA reads as TGTGCCAGCAGGGACCTTAACCGGGAGAACACTGAAGCTTTCTTT. Encoded protein: CASRDLNRENTEAFF.

The chain recombines TRBV19 with TRBJ1-2, with TRBD1 matching over 8 bases. V shed 4 bases, J shed 6 bases, and the junction held 7 bases outside the gene matches. The CDR3 is 14 residues long. The germline CDR1 and CDR2 sequences are LNHDA and SQIVND (reference sequence). The CDR3 DNA is TGTGCCAGTAGTACCGGGACAGGTTTAGATGGCTACACCTTC. This translates into CASSTGTGLDGYTF.

The gene calls are TRBV4-2 and TRBJ1-2; a weak D match, TRBD1 (6 bases). CDR1 and CDR2 (germline): LGHNA, YNFKEQ. V was pared by 1 base and J by 4 bases, with 13 bases between. The CDR3 runs to 15 residues. CDR3 nucleotides: TGTGCCAGCAGCCAAGGCAGGGGTGAGCTCTATGGCTACACCTTC. This gives the protein CASSQGRGELYGYTF.

The chain recombines TRBV2 with TRBJ2-2, with 7 nucleotides matching TRBD1. The germline V gene encodes CDR1 SNHLY and CDR2 FYNNEI. The CDR3 extends over 15 amino acids. The J segment lost 0 bases and the V segment lost 3 bases, leaving 1 base of the junction unmatched. CDR3 DNA: TGTGCCAGCAGTGAGGGGACAGCGAACACCGGGGAGCTGTTTTTT. Encoded protein: CASSEGTANTGELFF.